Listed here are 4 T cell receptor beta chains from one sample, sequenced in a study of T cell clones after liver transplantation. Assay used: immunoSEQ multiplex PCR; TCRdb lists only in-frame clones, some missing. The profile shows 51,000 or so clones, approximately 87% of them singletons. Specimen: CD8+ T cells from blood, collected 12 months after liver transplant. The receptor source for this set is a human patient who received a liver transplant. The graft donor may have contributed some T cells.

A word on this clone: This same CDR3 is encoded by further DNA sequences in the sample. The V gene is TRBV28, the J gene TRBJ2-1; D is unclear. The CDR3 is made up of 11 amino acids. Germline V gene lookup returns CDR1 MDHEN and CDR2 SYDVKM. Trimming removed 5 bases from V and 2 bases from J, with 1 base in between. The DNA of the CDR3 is TGTGCCAGCAGTCCCTACAATGAGCAGTTCTTC. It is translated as CASSPYNEQFF.

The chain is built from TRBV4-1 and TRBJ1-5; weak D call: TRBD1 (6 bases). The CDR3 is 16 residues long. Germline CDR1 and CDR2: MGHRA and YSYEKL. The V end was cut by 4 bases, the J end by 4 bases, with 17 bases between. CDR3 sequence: CASSRTTGTPNQPQHF. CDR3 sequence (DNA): TGCGCCAGCAGCCGTACGACCGGGACACCTAATCAGCCCCAGCATTTT.

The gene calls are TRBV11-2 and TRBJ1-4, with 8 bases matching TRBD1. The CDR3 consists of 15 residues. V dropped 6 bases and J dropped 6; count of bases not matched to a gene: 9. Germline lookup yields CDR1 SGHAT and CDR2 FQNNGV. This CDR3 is CASSYTGGGHEKLFF. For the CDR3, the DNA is TGTGCCAGCAGTTATACAGGGGGTGGTCATGAAAAACTGTTTTTT.

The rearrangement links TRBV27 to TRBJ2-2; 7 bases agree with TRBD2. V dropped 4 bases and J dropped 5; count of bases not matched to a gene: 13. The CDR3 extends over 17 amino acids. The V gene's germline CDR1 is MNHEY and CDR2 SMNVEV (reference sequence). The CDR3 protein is CASSSPLAPKRTGELFF. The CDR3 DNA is TGTGCCAGCAGTTCCCCACTAGCGCCCAAAAGAACCGGGGAGCTGTTTTTT.